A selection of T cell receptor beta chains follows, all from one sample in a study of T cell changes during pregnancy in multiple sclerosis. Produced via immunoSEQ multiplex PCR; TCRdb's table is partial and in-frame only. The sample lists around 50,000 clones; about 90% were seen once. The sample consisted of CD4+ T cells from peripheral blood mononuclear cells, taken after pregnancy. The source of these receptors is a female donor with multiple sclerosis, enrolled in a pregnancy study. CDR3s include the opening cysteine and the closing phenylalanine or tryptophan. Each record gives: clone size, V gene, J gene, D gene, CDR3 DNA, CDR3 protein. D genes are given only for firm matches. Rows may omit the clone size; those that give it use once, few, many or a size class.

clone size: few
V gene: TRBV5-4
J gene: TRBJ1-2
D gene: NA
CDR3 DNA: TGTGCCAGCAGCTTGGAACAAACTAACTATGGCTACACCTTC
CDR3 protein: CASSLEQTNYGYTF

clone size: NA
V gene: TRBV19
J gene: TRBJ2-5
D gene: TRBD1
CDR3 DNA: TGTGCCAGTAGTCGCCCCCGGGACAGGGAACGAGAGACCCAGTACTTC
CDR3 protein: CASSRPRDRERETQYF

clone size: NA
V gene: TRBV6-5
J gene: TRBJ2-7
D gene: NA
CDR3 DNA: TGTGCCAGCAGGTCCCCGGGTGACGAGCAGTACTTC
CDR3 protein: CASRSPGDEQYF

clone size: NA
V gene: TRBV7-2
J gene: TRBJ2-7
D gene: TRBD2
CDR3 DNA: TGTGCCAGCAGCTTAGCATCCAGCGGGGGGAACTCCTACGAGCAGTACTTC
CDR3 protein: CASSLASSGGNSYEQYF

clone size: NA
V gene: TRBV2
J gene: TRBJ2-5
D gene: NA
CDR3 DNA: TGTGCCAGCAGTATCATCCAAGAGACCCAGTACTTC
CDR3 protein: CASSIIQETQYF

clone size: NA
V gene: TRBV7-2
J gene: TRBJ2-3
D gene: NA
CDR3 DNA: TGTGCCAGCAGCTTAGCTCTAGATACGCAGTATTTT
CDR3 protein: CASSLALDTQYF

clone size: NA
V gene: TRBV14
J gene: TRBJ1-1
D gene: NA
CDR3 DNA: TGTGCCAGCAGCCAAGTCAGGGGCGGCACTGAAGCTTTCTTT
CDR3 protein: CASSQVRGGTEAFF

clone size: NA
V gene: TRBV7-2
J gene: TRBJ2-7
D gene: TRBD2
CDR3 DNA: TGTGCCAGCAGCCCGGGGAGGGGTTACGAGCAGTACTTC
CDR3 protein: CASSPGRGYEQYF

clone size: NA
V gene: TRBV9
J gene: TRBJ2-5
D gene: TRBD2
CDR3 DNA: TGTGCCAGCAGCGCGACTAGCCTCCAAGAGACCCAGTACTTC
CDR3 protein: CASSATSLQETQYF

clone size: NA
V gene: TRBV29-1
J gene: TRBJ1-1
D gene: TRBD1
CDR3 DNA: TGCAGCGTTGCCGGGACAGTGAACACTGAAGCTTTCTTT
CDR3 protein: CSVAGTVNTEAFF

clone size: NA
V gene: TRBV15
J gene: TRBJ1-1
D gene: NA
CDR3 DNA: TGTGCCACCAGCAGAGATTTGGCAGGGCAGCAAGCTTTCTTT
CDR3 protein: CATSRDLAGQQAFF

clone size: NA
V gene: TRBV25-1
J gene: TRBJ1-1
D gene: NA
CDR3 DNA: TGTGCCAGCAGACGAGGTCCGGGCACTGAAGCTTTCTTT
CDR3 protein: CASRRGPGTEAFF

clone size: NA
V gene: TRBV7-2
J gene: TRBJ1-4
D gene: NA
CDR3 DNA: TGTGCCAGCAGCGAACGAAGAGCCGGGTCAGATGAAAAACTGTTTTTT
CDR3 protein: CASSERRAGSDEKLFF

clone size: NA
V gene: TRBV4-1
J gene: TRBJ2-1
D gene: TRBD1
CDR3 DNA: TGCGCCAGCAGCCCTGGACAGGGATCTGCCAATGAGCAGTTCTTC
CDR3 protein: CASSPGQGSANEQFF

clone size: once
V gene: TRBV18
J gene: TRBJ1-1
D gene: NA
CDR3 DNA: TGTGCCAGCTCACCGCGGACAGACACTGAAGCTTTCTTT
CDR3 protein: CASSPRTDTEAFF

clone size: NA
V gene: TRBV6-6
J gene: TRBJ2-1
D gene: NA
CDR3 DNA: TGTGCCAGCAGTTACTCCCCATCGACAGGCGGGAATGAGCAGTTCTTC
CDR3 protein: CASSYSPSTGGNEQFF

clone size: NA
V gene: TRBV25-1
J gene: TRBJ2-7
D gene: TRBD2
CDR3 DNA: TGTGCCAGCAGTGAATCCCTAGCGGGGGTGTACGAGCAGTACTTC
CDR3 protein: CASSESLAGVYEQYF

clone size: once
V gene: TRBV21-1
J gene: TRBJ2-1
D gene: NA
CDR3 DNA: TGTGCCAGCAGCACAGGCACCACCCCCAAGCAGGGCAATGAGCAGTTCTTC
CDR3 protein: CASSTGTTPKQGNEQFF

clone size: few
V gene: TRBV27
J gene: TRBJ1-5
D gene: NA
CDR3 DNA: TGTGCCAGCAGTACGTCACCACAGGTTCAGCCCCAGCATTTT
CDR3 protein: CASSTSPQVQPQHF

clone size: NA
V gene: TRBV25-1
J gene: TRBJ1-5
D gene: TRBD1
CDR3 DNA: TGTGCCAGCCGAGACCAGGGGGTAAATCAGCCCCAGCATTTT
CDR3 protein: CASRDQGVNQPQHF

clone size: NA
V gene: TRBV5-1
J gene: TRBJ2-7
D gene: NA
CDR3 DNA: TGCGCCAGCAGCTTGGGAAACCGGGACTACGAGCAGTACTTC
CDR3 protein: CASSLGNRDYEQYF

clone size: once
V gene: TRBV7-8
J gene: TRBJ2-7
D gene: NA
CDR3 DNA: TGTGCCAGCAGCTTTAACCCCGGGAGCGAGCAGTACTTC
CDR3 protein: CASSFNPGSEQYF

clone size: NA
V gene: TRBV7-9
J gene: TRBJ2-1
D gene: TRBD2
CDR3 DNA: TGTGCCAGCAGCTTTGGCGGGGGGGGTTACAATGAGCAGTTCTTC
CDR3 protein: CASSFGGGGYNEQFF

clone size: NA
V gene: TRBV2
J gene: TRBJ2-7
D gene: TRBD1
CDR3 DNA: TGTGCCAGCAGGCGACCGGGACAGGGCCTCTACGAGCAGTACTTC
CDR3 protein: CASRRPGQGLYEQYF

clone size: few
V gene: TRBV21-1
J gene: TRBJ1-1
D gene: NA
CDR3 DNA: TGTGCCAGCAGCACCGGCCCGACACCTGAAGCTTTCTTT
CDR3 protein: CASSTGPTPEAFF

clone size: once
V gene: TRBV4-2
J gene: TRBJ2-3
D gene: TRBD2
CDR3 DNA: TGTGCCAGCAGCCGTGCGGCTAGCGGGGGGGATGGTTCGCAGTATTTT
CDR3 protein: CASSRAASGGDGSQYF

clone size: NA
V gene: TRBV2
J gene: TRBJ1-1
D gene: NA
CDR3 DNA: TGTGCCAGCAGTGTTGGTGGGGGCGTCACTGAAGCTTTCTTT
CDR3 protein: CASSVGGGVTEAFF

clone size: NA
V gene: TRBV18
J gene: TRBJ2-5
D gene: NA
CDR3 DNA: TGTGCCAGCTCACCACTCTCGACGGAAGCGTACCAAGAGACCCAGTACTTC
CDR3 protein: CASSPLSTEAYQETQYF

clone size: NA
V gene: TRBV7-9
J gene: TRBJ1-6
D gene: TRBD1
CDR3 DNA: TGTGCCAGCAGCTTATTGGGGACAGACTTCCGAAATTCACCCCTCCACTTT
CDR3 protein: CASSLLGTDFRNSPLHF

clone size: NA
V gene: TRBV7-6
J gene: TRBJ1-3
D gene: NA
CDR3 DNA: TGTGCCAGCAGCTTAGCCCCGAGCTCTGGAAACACCATATATTTT
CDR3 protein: CASSLAPSSGNTIYF

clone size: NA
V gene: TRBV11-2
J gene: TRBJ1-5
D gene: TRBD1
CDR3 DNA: TGTGCCAGCAGCTTAGATGGACAGGGTGGTCAGCCCCAGCATTTT
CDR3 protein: CASSLDGQGGQPQHF

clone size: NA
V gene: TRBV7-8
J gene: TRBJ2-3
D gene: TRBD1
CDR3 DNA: TGTGCCAGCAGCCCTTTCGTGGACAGGGGCACAGATACGCAGTATTTT
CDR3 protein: CASSPFVDRGTDTQYF

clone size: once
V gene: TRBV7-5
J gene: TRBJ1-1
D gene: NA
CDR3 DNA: TGTGTCAGTTATCCTCGGACAGTGGCTTTCTTT
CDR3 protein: CVSYPRTVAFF

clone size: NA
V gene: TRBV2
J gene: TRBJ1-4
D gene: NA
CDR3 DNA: TGTGCCAGCAGTGGCCTGGGGTGGGGGCAAAAACTGTTTTTT
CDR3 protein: CASSGLGWGQKLFF

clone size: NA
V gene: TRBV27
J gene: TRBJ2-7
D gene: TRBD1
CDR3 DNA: TGTGCCAGCAGAAGGGACAGGGGTTACGAGCAGTACTTC
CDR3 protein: CASRRDRGYEQYF

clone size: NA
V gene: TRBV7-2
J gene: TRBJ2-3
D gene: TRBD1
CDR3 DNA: TGTGCCAGCAGCCCTAAGACAGGGCGGTATACGCAGTATTTT
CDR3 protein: CASSPKTGRYTQYF

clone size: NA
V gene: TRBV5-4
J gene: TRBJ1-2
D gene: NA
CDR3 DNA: TGTGCCAGCAGCTCTGTCCATACTCGGGAGGGCTACACCTTC
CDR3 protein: CASSSVHTREGYTF

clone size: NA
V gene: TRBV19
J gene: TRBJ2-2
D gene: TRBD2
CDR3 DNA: TGTGCCAGCTTTCCCCACGGACTAGCGAACACCGGGGAGCTGTTTTTT
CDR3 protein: CASFPHGLANTGELFF

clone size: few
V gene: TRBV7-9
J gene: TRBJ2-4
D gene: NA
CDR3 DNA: TGTGCCAGCAGCTTACCAAGGGAGGCCAAAAACATTCAGTACTTC
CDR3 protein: CASSLPREAKNIQYF

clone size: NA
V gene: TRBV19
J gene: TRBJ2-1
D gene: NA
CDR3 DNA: TGTGCCAGTAGTGAGTTCTACAATGAGCAGTTCTTC
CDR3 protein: CASSEFYNEQFF

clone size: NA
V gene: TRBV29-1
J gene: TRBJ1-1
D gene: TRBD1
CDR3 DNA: TGCAGCGTTGAGTACACAGGGGGCACTGAAGCTTTCTTT
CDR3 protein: CSVEYTGGTEAFF

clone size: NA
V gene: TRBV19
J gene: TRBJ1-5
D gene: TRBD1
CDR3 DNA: TGTGCCAGTAGTATACTCGGGACAGGAGATCTTTGGAATCAGCCCCAGCATTTT
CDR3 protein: CASSILGTGDLWNQPQHF

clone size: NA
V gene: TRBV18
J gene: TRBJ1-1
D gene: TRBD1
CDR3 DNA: TGTGCCAGCTCACTTGACCAGGGGGCGAACACTGAAGCTTTCTTT
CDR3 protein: CASSLDQGANTEAFF

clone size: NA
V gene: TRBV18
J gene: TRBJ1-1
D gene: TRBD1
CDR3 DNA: TGTGCCAGCTCACCATACCGGGACAGTGAAGCTTTCTTT
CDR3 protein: CASSPYRDSEAFF

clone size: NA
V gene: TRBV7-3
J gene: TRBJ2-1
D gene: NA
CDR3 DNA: TGTGCCAGCAGCTTAATGCCTCGGGGGGCGGGAGAGCAGTTCTTC
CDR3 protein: CASSLMPRGAGEQFF

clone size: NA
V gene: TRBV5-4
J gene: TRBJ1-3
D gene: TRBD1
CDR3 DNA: TGTGCCAGCAGCTTCCCCCAGGGGGGCCGTGGAAACACCATATATTTT
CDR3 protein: CASSFPQGGRGNTIYF

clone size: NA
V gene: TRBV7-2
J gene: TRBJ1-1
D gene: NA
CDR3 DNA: TGTGCCAGCAGCTTAGAGGGGGGGCGGTTGAACACTGAAGCTTTCTTT
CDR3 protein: CASSLEGGRLNTEAFF

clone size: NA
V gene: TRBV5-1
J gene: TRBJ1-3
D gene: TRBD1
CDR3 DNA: TGCGCCAGCAGCTTGGGACAGGGGGCTTCTGGAAACACCATATATTTT
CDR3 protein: CASSLGQGASGNTIYF

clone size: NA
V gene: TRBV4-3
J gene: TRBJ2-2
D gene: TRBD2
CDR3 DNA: TGCGCCAGCAGCCAAGAGAGGACTAGCGGGGGGCGGGTCGGGGAGCTGTTTTTT
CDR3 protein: CASSQERTSGGRVGELFF

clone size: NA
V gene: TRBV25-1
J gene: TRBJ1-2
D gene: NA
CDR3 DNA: TGTGCCAGCAGCTCACTCTATGGCTACACCTTC
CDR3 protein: CASSSLYGYTF

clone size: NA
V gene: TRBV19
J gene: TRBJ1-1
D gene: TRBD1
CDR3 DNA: TGTGCCAGCTTAGGACAGGGAAAAGAAAACACTGAAGCTTTCTTT
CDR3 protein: CASLGQGKENTEAFF

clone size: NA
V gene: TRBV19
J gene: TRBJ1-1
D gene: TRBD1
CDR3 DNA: TGTGCCAGTACAAACAGGGGGCGGAACACTGAAGCTTTCTTT
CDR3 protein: CASTNRGRNTEAFF

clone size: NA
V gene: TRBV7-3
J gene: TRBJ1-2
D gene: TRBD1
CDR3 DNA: TGTGCCAGCAGCTCCAAGACAGGGGGCGGCTACACCTTC
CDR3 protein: CASSSKTGGGYTF

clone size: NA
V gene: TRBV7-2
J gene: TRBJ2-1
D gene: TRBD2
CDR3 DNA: TGTGCCAGCAGCCGCCACGGTAGCGGGGGGGACATTGCGAAGTTCTTC
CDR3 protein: CASSRHGSGGDIAKFF

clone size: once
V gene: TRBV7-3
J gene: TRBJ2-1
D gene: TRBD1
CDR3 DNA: TGTGCCAGCAGCTTACTCGGGACAGGGGACCCCCGAGAGCAGTTCTTC
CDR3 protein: CASSLLGTGDPREQFF

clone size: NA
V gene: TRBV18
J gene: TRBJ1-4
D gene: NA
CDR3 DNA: TGTGCCAGCTCACCTGGAACAGGAACTAATGAAAAACTGTTTTTT
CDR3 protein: CASSPGTGTNEKLFF

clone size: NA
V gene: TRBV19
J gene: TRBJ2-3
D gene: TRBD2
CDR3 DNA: TGTGCCAGTAGTATAGATACTAGCGGGGGATACACAGATACGCAGTATTTT
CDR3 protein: CASSIDTSGGYTDTQYF